Below are 10 T cell receptor beta chains sequenced from a single sample in a study of blood T cell repertoires in COVID-19. The assay was immunoSEQ multiplex PCR, and TCRdb's table has in-frame clones only and misses some. The sample holds a few hundred thousand clones; roughly 86% are singletons and the top ten take over 7.5%. Sequencing was carried out using peripheral blood. These receptors were taken from a middle-aged man who had recovered from COVID-19.

CDR3 in amino acids: CASSHDRGAYGYTF. The CDR3 coding sequence is TGTGCCAGCAGCCACGACAGGGGCGCCTATGGCTACACCTTC. This chain uses TRBV6-5 with TRBJ1-2; 8 nucleotides align to TRBD1. V was clipped by 6 bases and J by 4 bases; unmatched bases: 7. The CDR3 totals 14 residues. The germline gives CDR1 MNHEY, CDR2 SVGAGI.

The chain couples TRBV30 to TRBJ1-6; TRBD1 might be the D (5 bases). Germline V gives CDR1 GTSNPN, CDR2 SVGIG (reference sequence). This CDR3 has 13 residues. V lost 6 bases, J lost 10 bases, and 16 bases lay in between. The CDR3 DNA reads TGTGCCTGTCTCAGGGTGGCGAGGTCACCCCTCCACTTT. This codes for CACLRVARSPLHF. The full variable domain, with the rest looked up from reference TRBV30 and TRBJ1-6, is SQTIHQWPATLVQPVGSPLSLECTVEGTSNPNLYWYRQAAGRGLQLLFYSVGIGQISSEVPQNLSASRPQDRQFILSSKKLLLSDSGFYLCACLRVARSPLHFGNGTRLTVT.

The V gene is TRBV7-2, the J gene TRBJ2-1; no firm D call. Germline V gene sequence: CDR1 SGHTA, CDR2 FQGNSA. This CDR3 contains 13 residues. The V gene lost 3 bases and the J gene lost 10 bases, with 13 bases spanning the gap. CDR3 protein: CASSLPQEREQFF. The CDR3 bases are TGTGCCAGCAGCTTGCCGCAAGAGAGGGAGCAGTTCTTC.

The J gene is TRBJ2-2, the V gene TRBV7-6; D not certain. V was shortened by 1 base and J by 0 bases, with 6 bases between the two germline ends. The CDR3 consists of 15 residues. Germline CDR1 is SGHVS and CDR2 is FNYEAQ. The CDR3 region has the DNA TGTGCCAGCAGCTTAGACACAACGAACACCGGGGAGCTGTTTTTT. The encoded protein is CASSLDTTNTGELFF.

V is TRBV6-2 or TRBV6-3 and J is TRBJ2-7, with 8 bases aligning to TRBD1. Germline CDR1 and CDR2: MNHEY and SVGEGT. The CDR3 totals 17 residues. The V and J ends lost 2 bases and 1 base, in that order; junction bases with no gene match: 10. The CDR3 loop is CASSYRTGSKRSYEQYF. The CDR3 DNA reads TGTGCCAGCAGTTACAGGACAGGGAGTAAAAGGTCCTACGAGCAGTACTTC.

The chain joins TRBV9 to TRBJ2-3; 9 nucleotides agree with TRBD2. The V gene's germline CDR1 is SGDLS and CDR2 YYNGEE. The J segment lost 3 bases and the V segment lost 3 bases, leaving 8 bases of the junction unmatched. The CDR3 consists of 16 residues. The CDR3 region has the DNA TGTGCCAGCAGCGCCCAGGCAGCGGGAGGTACAGATACGCAGTATTTT. It specifies CASSAQAAGGTDTQYF.

This rearrangement joins TRBV2 to TRBJ1-1, with 7 bases matching TRBD1. CDR3 length: 11 amino acids. V lost 8 bases, J lost 4 bases, and 1 base stayed unmatched. Germline V gene lookup returns CDR1 SNHLY and CDR2 FYNNEI. This CDR3 reads CASAGGTEAFF. In nucleotides, the CDR3 is TGTGCCAGCGCAGGGGGCACTGAAGCTTTCTTT.

Only a few counts were recorded for this clone. The chain links TRBV10-3 to TRBJ1-3, with D unclear. The CDR3 extends over 8 amino acids. V shed 11 bases and J shed 10 bases, with 6 bases lying between them. Germline assignment: CDR1 ENHRY and CDR2 SYGVKD. The CDR3 DNA sequence: TGTGCCCGGGTGACCATATATTTT. This gives the protein CARVTIYF.

The sample holds many counts of this clone. The chain employs TRBV7-9 and TRBJ2-3; 9 bases map to TRBD2. The ends lost 5 bases at V and 6 bases at J; junction bases unmatched: 12. Per the germline V gene, CDR1 is SEHNR and CDR2 is FQNEAQ (reference sequence). This CDR3 contains 16 residues. The CDR3 nucleotides are TGTGCCAGCAGCCTTATGGGGCTAGCGGGGATGGATACGCAGTATTTT. This codes for CASSLMGLAGMDTQYF.

This clone was seen a handful of times. The chain links TRBV10-1 to TRBJ2-2; TRBD2 matches at 7 bases. Germline V gene lookup returns CDR1 WNHNN and CDR2 SYGVQD (reference sequence). Trimming cost V 8 bases and J 0 bases; bases outside gene matches: 3. The CDR3 runs 14 residues. CDR3 protein: CASLGRANTGELFF. CDR3 in DNA: TGCGCCAGCCTGGGGAGGGCGAACACCGGGGAGCTGTTTTTT.